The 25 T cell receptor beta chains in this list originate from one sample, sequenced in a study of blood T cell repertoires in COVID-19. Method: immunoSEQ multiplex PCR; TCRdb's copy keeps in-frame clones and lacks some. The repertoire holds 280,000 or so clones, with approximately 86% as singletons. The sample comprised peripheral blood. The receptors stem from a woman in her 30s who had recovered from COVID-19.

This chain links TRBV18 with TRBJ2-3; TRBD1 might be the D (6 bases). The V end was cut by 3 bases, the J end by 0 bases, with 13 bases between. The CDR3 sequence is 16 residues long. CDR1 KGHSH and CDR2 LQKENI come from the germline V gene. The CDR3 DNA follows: TGTGCCAGCTCACCGCGGACAGCTTATAGCACAGATACGCAGTATTTT. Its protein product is CASSPRTAYSTDTQYF. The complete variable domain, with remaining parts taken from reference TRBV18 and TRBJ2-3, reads NAGVMQNPRHLVRRRGQEARLRCSPMKGHSHVYWYRQLPEEGLKFMVYLQKENIIDESGMPKERFSAEFPKEGPSILRIQQVVRGDSAAYFCASSPRTAYSTDTQYFGPGTRLTVL.

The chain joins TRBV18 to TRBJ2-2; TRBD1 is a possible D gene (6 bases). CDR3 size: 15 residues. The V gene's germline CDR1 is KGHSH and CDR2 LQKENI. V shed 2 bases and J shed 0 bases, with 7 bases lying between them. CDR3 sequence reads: CASSPGQSNTGELFF. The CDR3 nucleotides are TGTGCCAGCTCACCAGGACAGTCGAACACCGGGGAGCTGTTTTTT. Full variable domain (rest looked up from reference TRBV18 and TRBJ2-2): NAGVMQNPRHLVRRRGQEARLRCSPMKGHSHVYWYRQLPEEGLKFMVYLQKENIIDESGMPKERFSAEFPKEGPSILRIQQVVRGDSAAYFCASSPGQSNTGELFFGEGSRLTVL.

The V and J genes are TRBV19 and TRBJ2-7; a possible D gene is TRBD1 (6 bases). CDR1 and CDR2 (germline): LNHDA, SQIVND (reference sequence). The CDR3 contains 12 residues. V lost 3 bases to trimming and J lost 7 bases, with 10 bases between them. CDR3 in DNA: TGTGCCAGTAGTATGCAGGGGCGAGAGCAGTACTTC. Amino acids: CASSMQGREQYF.

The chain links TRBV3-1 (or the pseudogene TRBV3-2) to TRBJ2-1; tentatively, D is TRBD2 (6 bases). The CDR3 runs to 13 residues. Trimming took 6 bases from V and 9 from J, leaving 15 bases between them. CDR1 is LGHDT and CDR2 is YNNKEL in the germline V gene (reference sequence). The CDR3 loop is CASRTPRGSEQFF. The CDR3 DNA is TGTGCCAGCAGGACCCCTCGGGGGAGTGAGCAGTTCTTC.

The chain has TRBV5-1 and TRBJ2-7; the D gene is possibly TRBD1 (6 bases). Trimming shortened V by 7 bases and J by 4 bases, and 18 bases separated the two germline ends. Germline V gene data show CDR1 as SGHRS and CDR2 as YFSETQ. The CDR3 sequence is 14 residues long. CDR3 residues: CASGEQGTGYEQYF. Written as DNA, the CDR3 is TGCGCCAGCGGTGAACAGGGCACCGGTTACGAGCAGTACTTC.

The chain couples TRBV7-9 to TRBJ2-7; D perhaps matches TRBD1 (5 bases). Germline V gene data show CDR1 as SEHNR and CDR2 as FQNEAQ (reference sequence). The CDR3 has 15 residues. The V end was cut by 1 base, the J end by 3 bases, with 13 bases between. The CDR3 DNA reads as TGTGCCAGCAGCTTAGTCCAGGGTGGTAACTACGAGCAGTACTTC. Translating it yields CASSLVQGGNYEQYF.

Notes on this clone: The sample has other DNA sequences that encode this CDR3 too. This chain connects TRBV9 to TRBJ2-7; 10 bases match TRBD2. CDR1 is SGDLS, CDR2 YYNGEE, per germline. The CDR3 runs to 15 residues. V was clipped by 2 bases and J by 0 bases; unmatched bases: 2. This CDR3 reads CASSVGLADSYEQYF. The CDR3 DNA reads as TGTGCCAGCAGCGTTGGACTAGCGGACTCCTACGAGCAGTACTTC.

CDR3 nucleotide sequence: TGCGCCAGCAGTCCGGGGCAGGGAGGTTTGAGGACTGAAGCTTTCTTT. As protein: CASSPGQGGLRTEAFF. The chain links TRBV10-1 to TRBJ1-1, with D perhaps TRBD1 (5 bases). V was pared by 5 bases and J by 5 bases, with 21 bases between. From germline, CDR1 is WNHNN and CDR2 SYGVQD (reference sequence). The CDR3 spans 16 residues.

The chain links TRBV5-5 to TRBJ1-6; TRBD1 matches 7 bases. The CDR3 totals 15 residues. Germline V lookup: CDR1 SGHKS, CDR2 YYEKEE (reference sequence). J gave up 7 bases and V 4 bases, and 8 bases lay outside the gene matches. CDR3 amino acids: CASSISTGYNSPLHF. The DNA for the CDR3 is TGTGCCAGCAGCATTTCGACAGGGTACAATTCACCCCTCCACTTT.

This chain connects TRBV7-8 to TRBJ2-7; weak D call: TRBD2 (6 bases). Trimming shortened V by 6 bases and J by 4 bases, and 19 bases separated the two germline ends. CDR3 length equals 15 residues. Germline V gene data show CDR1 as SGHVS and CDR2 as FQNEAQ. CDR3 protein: CASRPLTSRTYEQYF. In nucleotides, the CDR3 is TGTGCCAGCAGGCCGCTTACTAGCAGAACATACGAGCAGTACTTC.

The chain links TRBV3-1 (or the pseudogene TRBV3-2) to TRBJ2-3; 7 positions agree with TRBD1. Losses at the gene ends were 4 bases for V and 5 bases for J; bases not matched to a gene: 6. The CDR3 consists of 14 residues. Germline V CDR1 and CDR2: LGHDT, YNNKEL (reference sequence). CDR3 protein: CASSLQGFGDTQYF. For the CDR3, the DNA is TGTGCCAGCAGCCTACAGGGGTTTGGAGATACGCAGTATTTT.

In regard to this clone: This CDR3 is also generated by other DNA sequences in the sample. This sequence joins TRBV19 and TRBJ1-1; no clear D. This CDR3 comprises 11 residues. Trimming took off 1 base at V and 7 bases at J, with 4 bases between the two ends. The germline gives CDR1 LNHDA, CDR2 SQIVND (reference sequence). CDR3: CASSIGGEAFF. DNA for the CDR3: TGTGCCAGTAGTATAGGAGGTGAAGCTTTCTTT.

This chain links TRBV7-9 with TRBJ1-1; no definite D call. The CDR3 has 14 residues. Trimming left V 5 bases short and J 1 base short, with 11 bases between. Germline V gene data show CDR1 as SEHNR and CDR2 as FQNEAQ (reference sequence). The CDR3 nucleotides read TGTGCCAGCAGCCCCATCCGACAGAACACTGAAGCTTTCTTT. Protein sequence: CASSPIRQNTEAFF.

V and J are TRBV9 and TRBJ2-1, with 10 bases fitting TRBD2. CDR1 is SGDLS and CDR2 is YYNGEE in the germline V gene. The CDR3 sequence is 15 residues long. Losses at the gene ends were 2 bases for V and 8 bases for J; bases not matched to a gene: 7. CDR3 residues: CASSVSSGSTDEQFF. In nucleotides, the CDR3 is TGTGCCAGCAGCGTCTCTAGCGGGAGTACCGATGAGCAGTTCTTC.

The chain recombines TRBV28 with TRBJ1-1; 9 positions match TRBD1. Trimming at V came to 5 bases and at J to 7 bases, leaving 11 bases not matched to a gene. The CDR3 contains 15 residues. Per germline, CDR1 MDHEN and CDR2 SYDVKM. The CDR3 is CASSVPGQGTNEAFF. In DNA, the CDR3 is TGTGCCAGCAGTGTCCCGGGACAGGGAACTAATGAAGCTTTCTTT.

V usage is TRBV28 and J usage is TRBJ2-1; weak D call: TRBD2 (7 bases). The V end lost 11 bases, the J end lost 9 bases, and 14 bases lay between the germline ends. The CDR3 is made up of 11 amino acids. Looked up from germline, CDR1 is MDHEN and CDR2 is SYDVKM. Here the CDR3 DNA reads TGTGCCGCGGGGGCGGGAGTTGAGCAGTTCTTC. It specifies CAAGAGVEQFF. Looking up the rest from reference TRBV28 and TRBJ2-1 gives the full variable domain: DVKVTQSSRYLVKRTGEKVFLECVQDMDHENMFWYRQDPGLGLRLIYFSYDVKMKEKGDIPEGYSVSREKKERFSLILESASTNQTSMYLCAAGAGVEQFFGPGTRLTVL.

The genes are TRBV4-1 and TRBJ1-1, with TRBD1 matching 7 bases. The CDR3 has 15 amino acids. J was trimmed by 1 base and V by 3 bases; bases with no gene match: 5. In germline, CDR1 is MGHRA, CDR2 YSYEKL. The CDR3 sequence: CASSHPGQRNTEAFF. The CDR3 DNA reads TGCGCCAGCAGCCACCCGGGACAGCGGAACACTGAAGCTTTCTTT.

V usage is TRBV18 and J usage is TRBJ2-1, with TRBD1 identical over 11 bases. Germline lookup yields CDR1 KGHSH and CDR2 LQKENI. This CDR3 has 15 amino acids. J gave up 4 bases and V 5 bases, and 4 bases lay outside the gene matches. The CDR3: CASSSGQGAYNEQFF. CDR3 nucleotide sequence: TGTGCCAGCTCATCTGGACAGGGGGCTTACAATGAGCAGTTCTTC.

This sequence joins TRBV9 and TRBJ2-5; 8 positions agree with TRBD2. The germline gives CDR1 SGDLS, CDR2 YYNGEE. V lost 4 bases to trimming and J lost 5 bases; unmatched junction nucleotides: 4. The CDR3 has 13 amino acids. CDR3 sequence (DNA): TGTGCCAGCAGCATTAGACTAGCGGAGACCCAGTACTTC. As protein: CASSIRLAETQYF.

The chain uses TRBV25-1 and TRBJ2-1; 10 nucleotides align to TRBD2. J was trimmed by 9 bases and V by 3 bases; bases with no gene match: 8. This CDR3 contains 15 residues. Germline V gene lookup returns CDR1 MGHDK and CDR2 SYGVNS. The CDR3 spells CASSELLAGVPEQFF. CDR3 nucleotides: TGTGCCAGCAGTGAGTTGCTAGCGGGAGTCCCTGAGCAGTTCTTC.

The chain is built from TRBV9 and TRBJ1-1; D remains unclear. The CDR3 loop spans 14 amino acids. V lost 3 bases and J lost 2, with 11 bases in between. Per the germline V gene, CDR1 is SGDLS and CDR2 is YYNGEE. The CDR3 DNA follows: TGTGCCAGCAGCGCGACTCCATTTAACACTGAAGCTTTCTTT. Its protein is CASSATPFNTEAFF.

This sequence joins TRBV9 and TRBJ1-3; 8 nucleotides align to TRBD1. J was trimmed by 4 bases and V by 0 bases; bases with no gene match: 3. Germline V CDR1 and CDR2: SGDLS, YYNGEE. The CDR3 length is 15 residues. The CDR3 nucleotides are TGTGCCAGCAGCGTAGGACAGGGGAACGGAAACACCATATATTTT. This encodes CASSVGQGNGNTIYF.

The CDR3 DNA reads TGTGCCAGCAGTCGGGTGACCTACGAGCAGTACTTC. It specifies CASSRVTYEQYF. The chain links TRBV7-9 to TRBJ2-7; D remains ambiguous. The germline V and J ends were trimmed by 6 bases and 2 bases, with 8 bases remaining between them. Germline CDR1 SEHNR, CDR2 FQNEAQ (reference sequence). The length of the CDR3 is 12 residues. Full variable domain (missing parts from reference TRBV7-9 and TRBJ2-7): DTGVSQNPRHKITKRGQNVTFRCDPISEHNRLYWYRQTLGQGPEFLTYFQNEAQLEKSRLLSDRFSAERPKGSFSTLEIQRTEQGDSAMYLCASSRVTYEQYFGPGTRLTVT.

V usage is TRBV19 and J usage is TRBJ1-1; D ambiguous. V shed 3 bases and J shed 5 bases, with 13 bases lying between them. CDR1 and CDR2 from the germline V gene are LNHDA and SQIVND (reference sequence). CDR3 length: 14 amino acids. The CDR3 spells CASSMVGGGTEAFF. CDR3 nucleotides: TGTGCCAGTAGTATGGTGGGAGGTGGAACTGAAGCTTTCTTT.

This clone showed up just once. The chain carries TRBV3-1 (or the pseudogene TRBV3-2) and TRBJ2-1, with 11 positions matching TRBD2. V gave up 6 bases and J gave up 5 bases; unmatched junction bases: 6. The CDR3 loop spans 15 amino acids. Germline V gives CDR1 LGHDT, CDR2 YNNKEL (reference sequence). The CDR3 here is CASSQLAGANNEQFF. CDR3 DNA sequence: TGTGCCAGCAGTCAACTAGCGGGAGCTAACAATGAGCAGTTCTTC.